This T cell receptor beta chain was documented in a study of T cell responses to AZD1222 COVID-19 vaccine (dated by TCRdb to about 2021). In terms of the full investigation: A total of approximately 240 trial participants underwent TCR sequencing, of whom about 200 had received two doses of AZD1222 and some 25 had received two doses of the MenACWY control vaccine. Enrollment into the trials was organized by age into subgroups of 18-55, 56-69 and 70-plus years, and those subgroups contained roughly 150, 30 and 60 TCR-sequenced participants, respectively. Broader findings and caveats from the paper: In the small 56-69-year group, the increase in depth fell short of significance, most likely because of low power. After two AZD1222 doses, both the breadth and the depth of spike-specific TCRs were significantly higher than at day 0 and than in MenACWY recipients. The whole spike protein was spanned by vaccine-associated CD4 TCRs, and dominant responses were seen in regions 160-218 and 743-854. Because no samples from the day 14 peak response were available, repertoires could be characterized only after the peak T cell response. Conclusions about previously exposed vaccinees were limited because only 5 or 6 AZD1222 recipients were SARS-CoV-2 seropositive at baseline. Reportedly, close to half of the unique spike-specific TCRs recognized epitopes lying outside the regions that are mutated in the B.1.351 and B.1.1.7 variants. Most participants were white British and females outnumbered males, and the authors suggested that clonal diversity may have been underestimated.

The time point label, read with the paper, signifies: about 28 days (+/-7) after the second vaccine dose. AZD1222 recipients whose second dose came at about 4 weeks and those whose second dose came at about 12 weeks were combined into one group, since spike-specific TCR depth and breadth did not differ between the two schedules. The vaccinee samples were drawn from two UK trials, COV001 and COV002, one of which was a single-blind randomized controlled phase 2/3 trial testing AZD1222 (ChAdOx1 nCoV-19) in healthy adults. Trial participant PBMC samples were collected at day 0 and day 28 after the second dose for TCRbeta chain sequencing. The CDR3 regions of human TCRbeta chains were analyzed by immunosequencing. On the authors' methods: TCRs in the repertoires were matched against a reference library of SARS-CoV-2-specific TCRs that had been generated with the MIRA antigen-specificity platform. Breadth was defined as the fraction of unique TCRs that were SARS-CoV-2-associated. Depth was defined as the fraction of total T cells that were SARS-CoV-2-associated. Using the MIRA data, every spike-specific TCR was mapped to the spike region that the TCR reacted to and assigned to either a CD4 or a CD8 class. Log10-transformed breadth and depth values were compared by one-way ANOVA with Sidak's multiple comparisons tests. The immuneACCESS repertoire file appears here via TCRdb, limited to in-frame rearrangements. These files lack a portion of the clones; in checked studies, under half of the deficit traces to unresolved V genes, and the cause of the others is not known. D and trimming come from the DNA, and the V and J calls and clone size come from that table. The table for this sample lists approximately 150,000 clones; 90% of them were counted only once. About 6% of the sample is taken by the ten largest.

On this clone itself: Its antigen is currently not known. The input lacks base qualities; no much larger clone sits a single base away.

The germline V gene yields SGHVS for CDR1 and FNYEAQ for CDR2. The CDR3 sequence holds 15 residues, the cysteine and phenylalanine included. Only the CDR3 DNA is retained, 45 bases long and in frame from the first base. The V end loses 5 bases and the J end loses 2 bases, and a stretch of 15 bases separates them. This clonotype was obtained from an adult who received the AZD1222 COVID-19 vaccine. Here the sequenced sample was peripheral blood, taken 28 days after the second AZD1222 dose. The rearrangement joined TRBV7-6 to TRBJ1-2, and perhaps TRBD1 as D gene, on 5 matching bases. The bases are TGTGCCAGCAGCCCCGGGACCTCGCCGAACTATGGCTACACCTTC. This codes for CASSPGTSPNYGYTF.